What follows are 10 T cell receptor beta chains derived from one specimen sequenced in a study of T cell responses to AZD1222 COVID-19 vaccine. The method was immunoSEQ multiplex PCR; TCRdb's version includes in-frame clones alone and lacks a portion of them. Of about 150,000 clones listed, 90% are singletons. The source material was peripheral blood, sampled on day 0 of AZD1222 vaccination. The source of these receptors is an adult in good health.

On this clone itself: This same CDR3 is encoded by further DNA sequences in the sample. Here the CDR3 DNA reads TGTGCCAGCAGCCGGGCTCCGAACACTGAAGCTTTCTTT. This translates into CASSRAPNTEAFF. The V call is TRBV11-3, the J call TRBJ1-1; D gene ambiguous. The CDR3 length is 13 residues. Germline V gene lookup returns CDR1 SGHNT and CDR2 YENEEA. The ends were cut back, 5 bases at V and 1 base at J, with 8 bases in the middle.

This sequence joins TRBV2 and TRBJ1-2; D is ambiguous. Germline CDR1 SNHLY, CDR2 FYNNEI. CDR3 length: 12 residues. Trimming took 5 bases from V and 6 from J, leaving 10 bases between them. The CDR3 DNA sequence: TGTGCCAGCAGTCAGGCGCTCGATGGCTACACCTTC. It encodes CASSQALDGYTF.

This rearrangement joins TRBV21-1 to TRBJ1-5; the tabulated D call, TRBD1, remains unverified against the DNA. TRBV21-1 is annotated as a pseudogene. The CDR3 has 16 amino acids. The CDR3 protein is CASSTDRFFRNQPQHF. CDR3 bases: TGTGCCAGCAGCACGGACAGGTTTTTTCGGAATCAGCCCCAGCATTTT.

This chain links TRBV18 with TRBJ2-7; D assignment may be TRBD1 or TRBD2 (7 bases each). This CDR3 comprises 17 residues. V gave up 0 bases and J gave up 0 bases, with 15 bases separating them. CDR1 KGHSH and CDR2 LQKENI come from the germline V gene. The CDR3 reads CASSPPQGRGHSYEQYF. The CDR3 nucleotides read TGTGCCAGCTCACCACCCCAAGGGAGGGGGCACTCCTACGAGCAGTACTTC.

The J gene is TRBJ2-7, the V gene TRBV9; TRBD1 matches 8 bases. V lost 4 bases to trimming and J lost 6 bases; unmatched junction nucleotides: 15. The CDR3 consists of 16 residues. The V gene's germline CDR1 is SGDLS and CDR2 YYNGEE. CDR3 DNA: TGTGCCAGCAGCCCAGAAGGGGCAGGGGGCAGTGGCGAGCAGTACTTC. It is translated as CASSPEGAGGSGEQYF.

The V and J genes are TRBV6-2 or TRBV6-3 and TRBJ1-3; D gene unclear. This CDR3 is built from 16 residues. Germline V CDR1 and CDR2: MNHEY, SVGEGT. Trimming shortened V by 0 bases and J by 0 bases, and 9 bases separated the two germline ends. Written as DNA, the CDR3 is TGTGCCAGCAGTTACTCGACGGGATACTCTGGAAACACCATATATTTT. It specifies CASSYSTGYSGNTIYF.

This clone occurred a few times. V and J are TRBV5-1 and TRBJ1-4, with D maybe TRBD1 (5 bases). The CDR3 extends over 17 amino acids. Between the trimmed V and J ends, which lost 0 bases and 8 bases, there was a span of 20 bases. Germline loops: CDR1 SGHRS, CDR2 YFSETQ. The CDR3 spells CASSLGLIGQGSEKLFF. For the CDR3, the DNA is TGCGCCAGCAGCTTGGGTTTGATTGGGCAGGGATCGGAAAAACTGTTTTTT.

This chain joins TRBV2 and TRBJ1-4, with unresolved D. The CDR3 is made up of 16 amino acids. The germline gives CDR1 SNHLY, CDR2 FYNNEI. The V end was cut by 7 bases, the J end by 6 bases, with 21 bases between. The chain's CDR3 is CASTRPDGRVDEKLFF. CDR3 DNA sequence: TGTGCCAGCACTCGCCCTGACGGAAGGGTGGATGAAAAACTGTTTTTT.

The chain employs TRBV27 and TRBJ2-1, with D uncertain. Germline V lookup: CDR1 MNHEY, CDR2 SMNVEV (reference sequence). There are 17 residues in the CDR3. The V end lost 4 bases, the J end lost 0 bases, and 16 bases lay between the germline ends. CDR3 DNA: TGTGCCAGCAGTTACAGCTCCATGACCCCCTCCTACAATGAGCAGTTCTTC. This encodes CASSYSSMTPSYNEQFF.

The CDR3: CASSPRSAEQFF. The CDR3, as DNA: TGTGCCAGCAGCCCTAGGTCGGCTGAGCAGTTCTTC. The J gene is TRBJ2-1, the V gene TRBV7-9; D gene ambiguous. Trimming shortened V by 5 bases and J by 9 bases, and 11 bases separated the two germline ends. The germline V gene encodes CDR1 SEHNR and CDR2 FQNEAQ (reference sequence). This CDR3 is built from 12 residues. Combining the CDR3 with reference TRBV7-9 and TRBJ2-1 gives the whole variable domain DTGVSQNPRHKITKRGQNVTFRCDPISEHNRLYWYRQTLGQGPEFLTYFQNEAQLEKSRLLSDRFSAERPKGSFSTLEIQRTEQGDSAMYLCASSPRSAEQFFGPGTRLTVL.